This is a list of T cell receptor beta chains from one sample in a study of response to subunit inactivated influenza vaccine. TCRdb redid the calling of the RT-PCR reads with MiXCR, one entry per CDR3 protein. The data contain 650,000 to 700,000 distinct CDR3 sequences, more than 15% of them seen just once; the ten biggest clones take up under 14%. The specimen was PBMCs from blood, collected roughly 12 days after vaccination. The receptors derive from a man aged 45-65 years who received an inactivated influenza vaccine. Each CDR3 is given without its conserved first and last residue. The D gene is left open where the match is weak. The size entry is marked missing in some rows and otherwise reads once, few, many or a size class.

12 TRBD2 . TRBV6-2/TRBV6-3 ASSLILTSGQTI
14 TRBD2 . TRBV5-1 ASSSLAGRAEETQY
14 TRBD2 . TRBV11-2 ASSLDKAGGGETQY
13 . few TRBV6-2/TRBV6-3 ASSYLRGGLNEQF
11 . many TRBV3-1 ASSQWIDQPQH
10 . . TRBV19 ASSKAKNIQY
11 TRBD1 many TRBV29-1 SVERDRVKTQY
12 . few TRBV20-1 SAEGPRLMETQY
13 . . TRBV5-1 ASSLGLLPGHGYT
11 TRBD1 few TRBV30 AWISGQSVGYT
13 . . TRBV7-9 ASSSSRTKLGEQY
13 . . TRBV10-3 AISDKAIPGETQY
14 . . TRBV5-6 ASSLVRLTSTDTQY
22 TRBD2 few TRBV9 ASSVEQEPWLYGLAGGNTGELF
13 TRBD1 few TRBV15 ATSIRTQGASTQY
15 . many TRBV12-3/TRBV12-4 ASSLDPRIRGTGELF
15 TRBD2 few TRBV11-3 ASSLGRTSGTLETQY
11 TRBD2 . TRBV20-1 SASDGGGGEQF
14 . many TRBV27 ASRPPGQDFTDTQY
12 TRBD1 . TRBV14 ASRPTGETYEQY
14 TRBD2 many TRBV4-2 ASSQGLAGDYYEQY
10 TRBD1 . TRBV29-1 SVQQGSNEQY
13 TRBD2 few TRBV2 ASSEYPSGADTQY
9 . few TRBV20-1 SALGQETQY
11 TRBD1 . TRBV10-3 ATLTGGQDTQY
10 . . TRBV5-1 ASRKGGAEAF
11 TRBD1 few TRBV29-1 SVAGGLDQPQH
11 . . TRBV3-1 ASSPPTYSPLH
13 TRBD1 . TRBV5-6 ASSTPGQTNEKLF
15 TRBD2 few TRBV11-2 ASSLLLAGGPRNEQF
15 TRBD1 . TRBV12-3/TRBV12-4 ASKAAPGQGSPYEQY
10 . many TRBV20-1 SARMGQETQY
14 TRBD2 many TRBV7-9 ASSPSAGGHLNEQF
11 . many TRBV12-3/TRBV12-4 ASSLGVEDTQY
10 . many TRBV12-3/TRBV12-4 ASSLVSYGYT
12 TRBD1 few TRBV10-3 AIRGGTDDQPQH
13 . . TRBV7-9 ASSLGYGPLTEQY
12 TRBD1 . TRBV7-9 ASSPRDRGGEQY
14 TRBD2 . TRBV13 ASSVSRGLAVTEQF
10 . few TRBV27 ASSWRGDEQY
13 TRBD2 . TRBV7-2 ASSRAGGPVETQY
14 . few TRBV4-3 ASSQEGSGSGNEQY